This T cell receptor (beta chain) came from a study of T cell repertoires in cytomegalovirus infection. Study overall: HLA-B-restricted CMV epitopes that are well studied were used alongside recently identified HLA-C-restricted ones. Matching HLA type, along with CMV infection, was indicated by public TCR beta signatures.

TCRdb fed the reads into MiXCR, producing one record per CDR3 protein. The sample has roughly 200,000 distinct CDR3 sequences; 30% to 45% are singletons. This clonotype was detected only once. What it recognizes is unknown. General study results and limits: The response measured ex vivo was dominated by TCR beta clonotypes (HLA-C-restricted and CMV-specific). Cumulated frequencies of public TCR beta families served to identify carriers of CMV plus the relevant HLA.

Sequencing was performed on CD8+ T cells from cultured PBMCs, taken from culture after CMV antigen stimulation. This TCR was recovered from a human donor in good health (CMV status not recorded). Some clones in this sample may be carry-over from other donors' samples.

CDR3 sequence: CASSYFEGGKLTDTQYF. In DNA form, the CDR3 reads TGTGCCAGCAGTTACTTCGAGGGGGGGAAGCTTACAGATACGCAGTATTTT. The chain combines TRBV6-6 with TRBJ2-3; perhaps TRBD2 as D (7 bases). The CDR3 is 17 residues long. Germline V CDR1 and CDR2: MNHNY, SVGAGI (reference sequence). Trimming pared 1 base from V and 3 bases from J, leaving 17 bases between.